The source of this TCR beta chain is a study of beta chain features in type 1 diabetes. What was sequenced were expressed TCRB transcripts, since all of the isolated RNA had been reverse transcribed. Some clones are missing from TCRdb's copy, which holds only in-frame ones; the method was immunoSEQ multiplex PCR. This sample has some 150,000 clones, with 10% found just once. Cell sorting via CD45RO/CCR7/CD25/CD127/CD95/CD27 was performed to obtain CD4+ naive, central memory, regulatory and stem cell-like memory cells. Trimming cost V 4 bases and J 5 bases; bases outside gene matches: 9. The CDR3 is 15 residues long. Germline CDR1 and CDR2: MGHDK and SYGVNS.

Sequenced input: naive CD4+ T cells from blood. The chain recombines TRBV25-1 with TRBJ2-7, with 9 bases that match TRBD1. The clonotype was recovered from a young man in good health. The CDR3, as DNA: TGTGCCAGCAGTGCGACACAGGGGGCAAGTAACGAGCAGTACTTC. Translation: CASSATQGASNEQYF.